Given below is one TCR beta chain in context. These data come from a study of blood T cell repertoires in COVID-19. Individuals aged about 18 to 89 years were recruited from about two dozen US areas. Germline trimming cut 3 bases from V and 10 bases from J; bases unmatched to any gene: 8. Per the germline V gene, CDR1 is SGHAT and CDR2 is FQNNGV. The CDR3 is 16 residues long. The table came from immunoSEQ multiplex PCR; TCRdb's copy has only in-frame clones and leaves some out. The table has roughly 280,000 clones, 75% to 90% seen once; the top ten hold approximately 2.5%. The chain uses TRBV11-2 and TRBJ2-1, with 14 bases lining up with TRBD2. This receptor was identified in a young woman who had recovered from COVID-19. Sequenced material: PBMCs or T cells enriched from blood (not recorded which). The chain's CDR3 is CASSFGGLAGEREQFF. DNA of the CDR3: TGTGCCAGCAGCTTCGGGGGACTAGCGGGGGAAAGGGAGCAGTTCTTC. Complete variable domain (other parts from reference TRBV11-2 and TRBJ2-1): EAGVAQSPRYKIIEKRQSVAFWCNPISGHATLYWYQQILGQGPKLLIQFQNNGVVDDSQLPKDRFSAERLKGVDSTLKIQPAKLEDSAVYLCASSFGGLAGEREQFFGPGTRLTVL.